Following are 28 T cell receptor beta chains from one sample sequenced in a study of blood T cell repertoires in COVID-19. The table came from immunoSEQ multiplex PCR; TCRdb's copy has only in-frame clones and leaves some out. The sample has 150,000 to 200,000 clones, 60% to 80% seen once. The sample taken for sequencing was peripheral blood. These receptors came from a man between 60 and 75 years old with active or convalescent COVID-19.

The V and J genes are TRBV3-1 (or the pseudogene TRBV3-2) and TRBJ2-6; D gene ambiguous. V was trimmed by 1 base and J by 0 bases, leaving 4 bases between them. The V gene's germline CDR1 is LGHDT and CDR2 YNNKEL (reference sequence). CDR3 length: 15 residues. CDR3 in DNA: TGTGCCAGCAGCCAAGTATACTCTGGGGCCAACGTCCTGACTTTC. Translation gives CASSQVYSGANVLTF.

The V gene is TRBV10-2, the J gene TRBJ1-1; the match to TRBD1 covers 10 bases. Trimming at V came to 4 bases and at J to 0 bases, leaving 5 bases not matched to a gene. The CDR3 length is 16 residues. CDR1 and CDR2 (germline): WSHSY, SAAADI. This CDR3 is CASSADRGAVNTEAFF. The CDR3 DNA sequence: TGCGCCAGCAGTGCGGACAGGGGGGCTGTGAACACTGAAGCTTTCTTT.

This clone was found a few times. The chain couples TRBV5-1 to TRBJ1-2; D perhaps matches TRBD1 (6 bases). V was shortened by 5 bases and J by 5 bases, with 16 bases between the two germline ends. The CDR3 spans 14 residues. Per germline, CDR1 SGHRS and CDR2 YFSETQ. CDR3 DNA: TGCGCCAGCAGACAGGGATCGAGTGATTATGGCTACACCTTC. Protein: CASRQGSSDYGYTF.

The rearrangement joins TRBV6-5 to TRBJ1-1; TRBD1 is a possible D gene (6 bases). CDR3 length equals 15 residues. V lost 2 bases to trimming and J lost 4 bases, with 14 bases between them. Germline-derived CDR1 and CDR2 are MNHEY and SVGAGI. The CDR3 DNA is TGTGCCAGCAGTTACCAGGCAGGGGAAGTCACTGAAGCTTTCTTT. Protein product: CASSYQAGEVTEAFF.

The rearrangement uses TRBV28 and TRBJ2-5, with a possible D match to TRBD1 (5 bases). The CDR3 sequence is 14 residues long. Trimming removed 5 bases from V and 0 bases from J, with 10 bases in between. The germline V gene has CDR1 MDHEN and CDR2 SYDVKM. The CDR3, as DNA: TGTGCCAGCAGTAACTCAGGGTACCAAGAGACCCAGTACTTC. It encodes CASSNSGYQETQYF. Full variable domain (remainder filled in from reference TRBV28 and TRBJ2-5): DVKVTQSSRYLVKRTGEKVFLECVQDMDHENMFWYRQDPGLGLRLIYFSYDVKMKEKGDIPEGYSVSREKKERFSLILESASTNQTSMYLCASSNSGYQETQYFGPGTRLLVL.

J is TRBJ2-5 and V is TRBV5-1, with 8 bases matching TRBD1. The CDR3 runs 19 residues. The V gene's germline CDR1 is SGHRS and CDR2 YFSETQ. V lost 2 bases, J lost 5 bases, and 20 bases stayed unmatched. The CDR3 loop reads CASSFGQGNRLVRFETQYF. The CDR3 region has the DNA TGCGCCAGCAGCTTTGGACAGGGTAATCGACTAGTAAGATTCGAGACCCAGTACTTC.

This rearrangement joins TRBV27 to TRBJ1-2, with 7 bases identical to TRBD1. The CDR3 consists of 15 residues. J gave up 4 bases and V 5 bases, and 10 bases lay outside the gene matches. Germline lookup yields CDR1 MNHEY and CDR2 SMNVEV (reference sequence). CDR3 coding DNA: TGTGCCAGCAGTCCTCGACAGGGCTATGGCTATGGCTACACCTTC. Residues: CASSPRQGYGYGYTF.

This clone has only one observation. This rearrangement joins TRBV24-1 to TRBJ2-1; no firm D call. The CDR3 runs to 13 residues. Deletions cut 1 base from V and 8 bases from J, with 8 bases between. CDR1 and CDR2 from the germline V gene are KGHDR and SFDVKD. CDR3 amino acids: CATSDFTPDEQFF. The CDR3 DNA follows: TGTGCCACCAGTGATTTTACCCCGGATGAGCAGTTCTTC.

The chain carries TRBV28 and TRBJ1-2; D gene ambiguous. The CDR3 extends over 14 amino acids. Germline V gives CDR1 MDHEN, CDR2 SYDVKM. Trimming pared 6 bases from V and 7 bases from J, leaving 18 bases between. DNA of the CDR3: TGTGCCAGCAGCCTAACGACCGGGGAGGGTGGCTACACCTTC. Translating gives CASSLTTGEGGYTF.

V is TRBV29-1 and J is TRBJ2-3; D ambiguous. The CDR3 consists of 14 residues. Germline V lookup: CDR1 SQVTM, CDR2 ANQGSEA. V was trimmed by 4 bases and J by 3 bases, leaving 14 bases between them. CDR3 residues: CSVALQAQTDTQYF. The CDR3, as DNA: TGCAGCGTTGCGCTTCAGGCTCAGACAGATACGCAGTATTTT.

V gene TRBV2 combines with J gene TRBJ2-7; 9 bases fit TRBD2. The CDR3 is 17 residues long. Per germline, CDR1 SNHLY and CDR2 FYNNEI. After removal of 8 bases from V and 6 bases from J, the junction contained 20 bases not matched to a gene. The CDR3 reads CASRGRGARGLAGEQYF. In nucleotides, the CDR3 is TGTGCCAGCCGGGGTCGAGGGGCGCGGGGACTAGCTGGCGAGCAGTACTTC.

The chain employs TRBV3-1 (or the pseudogene TRBV3-2) and TRBJ2-5, with a tentative D call TRBD1 (5 bases). Trimming cost V 2 bases and J 3 bases, with 16 bases left between them. CDR3 length: 16 amino acids. Germline loops: CDR1 LGHDT, CDR2 YNNKEL (reference sequence). This chain's CDR3 is CASSQSFRTHEETQYF. CDR3 nucleotides: TGTGCCAGCAGCCAAAGCTTCAGGACACACGAAGAGACCCAGTACTTC.

V is TRBV4-3 and J is TRBJ2-7; D is possibly TRBD1 (5 bases). V was pared by 0 bases and J by 6 bases, with 12 bases between. CDR3 length: 14 residues. The germline CDR1 and CDR2 sequences are LGHNA and YSLEER. The CDR3 DNA follows: TGCGCCAGCAGCCAAGAAGACAGTACAGGCGAGCAGTACTTC. It translates to CASSQEDSTGEQYF.

The rearrangement uses TRBV14 and TRBJ2-7; 15 bases match TRBD2. The CDR3 is 20 amino acids. The germline CDR1 and CDR2 sequences are SGHDN and FVKESK. V was clipped by 5 bases and J by 4 bases; unmatched bases: 18. The CDR3 sequence: CASSSQRTSGRALLRYEQYF. CDR3 in DNA: TGTGCCAGCAGCTCTCAAAGGACTAGCGGGAGGGCCCTACTGCGGTACGAGCAGTACTTC.

This clone was recorded a few times. The V and J genes are TRBV27 and TRBJ2-7; TRBD1 might be the D (6 bases). The germline gives CDR1 MNHEY, CDR2 SMNVEV (reference sequence). CDR3 length equals 13 residues. Trimming removed 0 bases from V and 6 bases from J, with 9 bases in between. CDR3 in DNA: TGTGCCAGCAGTTTATCATGGGGGCTCGAGCAGTACTTC. It yields the protein CASSLSWGLEQYF.

This rearrangement joins TRBV7-9 to TRBJ1-2; tentatively, D is TRBD1 (5 bases). The CDR3 runs to 17 residues. Germline assignment: CDR1 SEHNR and CDR2 FQNEAQ (reference sequence). V lost 0 bases, J lost 5 bases, and 19 bases lay in between. As DNA, the CDR3 is TGTGCCAGCAGCTTAGCGTCAGGGCTCCCGACCCTTTATGGCTACACCTTC. Translating gives CASSLASGLPTLYGYTF.

This clone came up a few times. The genes are TRBV11-3 and TRBJ2-1, with TRBD1 as a possible D gene (5 bases). With 4 bases removed from V and 5 bases from J, the gap between germline ends came to 12 bases. Germline V CDR1 and CDR2: SGHNT, YENEEA. The CDR3 has 14 amino acids. The CDR3 sequence: CASSSGWSDNEQFF. The CDR3 coding sequence is TGTGCCAGCAGCTCAGGGTGGTCGGACAATGAGCAGTTCTTC.

This chain uses TRBV6-6 with TRBJ1-2; 11 nucleotides align to TRBD1. V dropped 6 bases and J dropped 6; count of bases not matched to a gene: 9. The CDR3 has 15 amino acids. Germline V CDR1 and CDR2: MNHNY, SVGAGI (reference sequence). The CDR3 protein is CASRTGDRGSNGYTF. The CDR3 nucleotides are TGTGCCAGCAGAACGGGGGACAGGGGGTCAAATGGCTACACCTTC.

V is TRBV5-1 and J is TRBJ2-1, with 8 bases identical to TRBD2. V lost 6 bases, J lost 0 bases, and 5 bases stayed unmatched. The CDR3 consists of 15 residues. CDR1 is SGHRS, CDR2 YFSETQ, per germline. The CDR3 reads CASKPLAVSYNEQFF. CDR3 DNA: TGCGCCAGCAAGCCACTAGCGGTCTCCTACAATGAGCAGTTCTTC.

The chain is built from TRBV7-6 and TRBJ1-2, with D perhaps TRBD1 (6 bases). The CDR3 loop spans 13 amino acids. Germline assignment: CDR1 SGHVS and CDR2 FNYEAQ. V was trimmed by 1 base and J by 4 bases, leaving 7 bases between them. This CDR3 reads CASSLVGGYGYTF. CDR3 nucleotide sequence: TGTGCCAGCAGCTTAGTAGGGGGCTATGGCTACACCTTC.

This chain links TRBV7-3 with TRBJ1-1, with D hard to call. The CDR3 has 14 amino acids. Trimming cost V 1 base and J 0 bases, with 6 bases left between them. The germline gives CDR1 SGHTA, CDR2 FQGTGA. Written as DNA, the CDR3 is TGTGCCAGCAGCTTAATTTCGGTGAACACTGAAGCTTTCTTT. Amino acids: CASSLISVNTEAFF.

This chain uses TRBV11-3 with TRBJ2-1; no firm D call. In germline, CDR1 is SGHNT, CDR2 YENEEA. This CDR3 has 14 residues. V dropped 1 base and J dropped 6 bases, with 10 bases sitting between them. The DNA of the CDR3 is TGTGCCAGCAGCTTAGGACCGACTTCCAATGAGCAGTTCTTC. This encodes CASSLGPTSNEQFF.

The CDR3 protein is CASSTRQVGLFF. In DNA, the CDR3 is TGTGCCAGTAGTACAAGACAGGTCGGGCTGTTTTTT. The rearrangement links TRBV19 to TRBJ2-2, with D perhaps TRBD1 (6 bases). The CDR3 totals 12 residues. The germline V gene encodes CDR1 LNHDA and CDR2 SQIVND (reference sequence). V was trimmed by 4 bases and J by 13 bases, leaving 13 bases between them.

This chain connects TRBV4-2 to TRBJ2-3; the match to TRBD2 covers 8 bases. V lost 0 bases to trimming and J lost 6 bases; unmatched junction nucleotides: 11. Germline lookup yields CDR1 LGHNA and CDR2 YNFKEQ. The CDR3 length is 17 residues. The CDR3: CASSQDLVSGRPDTQYF. The CDR3 nucleotides read TGTGCCAGCAGCCAAGATCTCGTGAGCGGGAGACCGGATACGCAGTATTTT.

V gene TRBV6-5 combines with J gene TRBJ1-3; no clear D. V lost 0 bases to trimming and J lost 6 bases, with 15 bases between them. Germline CDR1 and CDR2: MNHEY and SVGAGI. This CDR3 contains 16 residues. Here the CDR3 DNA reads TGTGCCAGCAGTTACTCGCGTCATATGGAGGAAAACACCATATATTTT. Its protein is CASSYSRHMEENTIYF.

The chain recombines TRBV12-3 or TRBV12-4 with TRBJ2-7; D gene unclear. Trimming removed 6 bases at V and 5 bases at J, with 14 bases between. The CDR3 contains 13 residues. The CDR3 DNA is TGTGCCAGCAGCTCCAGTACGTCGCACGAGCAGTACTTC. It is translated as CASSSSTSHEQYF.

The CDR3 DNA is TGTGCCAGCAGCTTGCGACTAGCGGGTTCCTACAATGAGCAGTTCTTC. It yields the protein CASSLRLAGSYNEQFF. The chain recombines TRBV11-3 with TRBJ2-1; TRBD2 agrees at 10 bases. J was trimmed by 1 base and V by 3 bases; bases with no gene match: 3. The CDR3 spans 16 residues. CDR1 SGHNT and CDR2 YENEEA come from the germline V gene. Full variable domain (remainder filled in from reference TRBV11-3 and TRBJ2-1): EAGVVQSPRYKIIEKKQPVAFWCNPISGHNTLYWYLQNLGQGPELLIRYENEEAVDDSQLPKDRFSAERLKGVDSTLKIQPAELGDSAVYLCASSLRLAGSYNEQFFGPGTRLTVL.

The V call is TRBV2, the J call TRBJ1-1, with a weak D call TRBD1 (5 bases). Germline V gene lookup returns CDR1 SNHLY and CDR2 FYNNEI. Trimming removed 6 bases at V and 2 bases at J, with 10 bases between. The CDR3 contains 13 residues. The CDR3 reads CASRRQFNTEAFF. DNA of the CDR3: TGTGCCAGCAGACGACAGTTCAACACTGAAGCTTTCTTT.